These 25 T cell receptor beta chains were all obtained from the same sample, sequenced in a study of technical replicates of blood from several donors. Some clones are missing from TCRdb's copy, which holds only in-frame ones; the method was immunoSEQ multiplex PCR. The sample has tens of thousands of clones, approximately 86% seen once; the top ten hold about 5.1%. Sequencing input: PBMCs. These TCRs come from a human donor in good health. Some clones in this sample may be carry-over from other donors' samples.

The rearrangement uses TRBV7-2 and TRBJ2-1; D might be TRBD2 (7 bases). V was trimmed by 1 base and J by 11 bases, leaving 15 bases between them. CDR1 SGHTA and CDR2 FQGNSA come from the germline V gene. The CDR3 extends over 14 amino acids. The CDR3 DNA is TGTGCCAGCAGCTTAGAGGGCGGGGGCAACAAGCAGTTCTTC. Protein sequence: CASSLEGGGNKQFF.

The V call is TRBV5-4, the J call TRBJ2-3; tentatively, D is TRBD2 (6 bases). CDR3 length equals 15 residues. Between the trimmed V and J ends, which lost 5 bases and 2 bases, there was a span of 15 bases. Per the germline V gene, CDR1 is SGHNT and CDR2 is YYREEE (reference sequence). CDR3 protein: CASRFRGGTTDTQYF. The DNA for the CDR3 is TGTGCCAGCAGATTTCGTGGGGGGACCACAGATACGCAGTATTTT.

This chain uses TRBV9 with TRBJ2-5; 8 bases match TRBD2. This CDR3 is 15 amino acids long. Germline loops: CDR1 SGDLS, CDR2 YYNGEE. V gave up 0 bases and J gave up 1 base; unmatched junction bases: 2. DNA of the CDR3: TGTGCCAGCAGCGTAGGTAGCGGGGTCCAAGAGACCCAGTACTTC. Residues: CASSVGSGVQETQYF.

The chain employs TRBV6-5 and TRBJ2-1, with D possibly being TRBD1 (5 bases). This CDR3 comprises 15 residues. V lost 5 bases, J lost 9 bases, and 20 bases lay in between. CDR1 is MNHEY and CDR2 is SVGAGI in the germline V gene. The CDR3 here is CASSPPVVRRGEQFF. As DNA, the CDR3 is TGTGCCAGCAGTCCCCCGGTGGTAAGAAGGGGTGAGCAGTTCTTC.

V is TRBV6-6 and J is TRBJ2-7, with D possibly TRBD2 on 5 matching bases. Trimming left V 5 bases short and J 4 bases short, with 15 bases between. From germline, CDR1 is MNHNY and CDR2 SVGAGI (reference sequence). The CDR3 has 14 residues. For the CDR3, the DNA is TGTGCCAGCAGTCGGACTCGAGGAGAGTACGAGCAGTACTTC. Encoded protein: CASSRTRGEYEQYF.

The chain carries TRBV6-5 and TRBJ1-2, with D uncertain. Germline CDR1 reads MNHEY; CDR2 reads SVGAGI. Deletions cut 0 bases from V and 5 bases from J, with 13 bases between. The CDR3 covers 15 residues. The CDR3 loop is CASSYSILRKYGYTF. CDR3 sequence (DNA): TGTGCCAGCAGTTACTCGATTTTGCGGAAATATGGCTACACCTTC.

The V gene is TRBV4-3, the J gene TRBJ2-1, with a weak D call TRBD2 (6 bases). The CDR3 sequence is 17 residues long. The V and J ends lost 3 bases and 0 bases respectively, with 15 bases between them. Germline V gene lookup returns CDR1 LGHNA and CDR2 YSLEER. In nucleotides, the CDR3 is TGCGCCAGCAGCCACGACTCACGGGGGAGCTCCTACAATGAGCAGTTCTTC. The encoded protein is CASSHDSRGSSYNEQFF.

In its sample, this clone was seen a few times. The rearrangement joins TRBV27 to TRBJ1-4, with D tentatively TRBD1 (5 bases). The CDR3 is made up of 15 amino acids. CDR1 is MNHEY, CDR2 SMNVEV, per germline (reference sequence). V was trimmed by 10 bases and J by 3 bases, leaving 18 bases between them. The CDR3 region has the DNA TGTGCCACCTCCCGTAGTCGACAGCCTAATGAAAAACTGTTTTTT. As protein: CATSRSRQPNEKLFF.

The V and J genes are TRBV7-3 and TRBJ2-1; 7 bases align to TRBD1. Germline lookup yields CDR1 SGHTA and CDR2 FQGTGA. The V and J ends lost 3 bases and 9 bases, in that order; junction bases with no gene match: 8. The CDR3 length is 14 residues. The DNA of the CDR3 is TGTGCCAGCAGCTTTACAGGGGTGGGAAGTGAGCAGTTCTTC. Translated: CASSFTGVGSEQFF. Supplemented by reference TRBV7-3 and TRBJ2-1, the full variable domain reads GAGVSQTPSNKVTEKGKYVELRCDPISGHTALYWYRQSLGQGPEFLIYFQGTGAADDSGLPNDRFFAVRPEGSVSTLKIQRTERGDSAVYLCASSFTGVGSEQFFGPGTRLTVL.

V usage is TRBV9 and J usage is TRBJ2-7; 11 positions agree with TRBD1. V lost 3 bases to trimming and J lost 4 bases; unmatched junction nucleotides: 3. The CDR3 length is 14 residues. CDR1 SGDLS and CDR2 YYNGEE come from the germline V gene. This CDR3 is CASSDRDRGYEQYF. The CDR3, as DNA: TGTGCCAGCAGCGACCGGGACAGGGGGTACGAGCAGTACTTC.

The rearrangement links TRBV18 to TRBJ1-2, with 9 bases aligning to TRBD1. The CDR3 contains 15 residues. V gave up 3 bases and J gave up 8 bases; unmatched junction bases: 10. Per the germline V gene, CDR1 is KGHSH and CDR2 is LQKENI. The CDR3 DNA sequence: TGTGCCAGCTCACCTTTCCCGGGACAGGGTAACGGCTACACCTTC. It translates to CASSPFPGQGNGYTF.

The CDR3 here is CASSLVGASNYGYTF. Written as DNA, the CDR3 is TGTGCCAGCAGCTTAGTGGGGGCTTCTAACTATGGCTACACCTTC. The chain has TRBV5-4 and TRBJ1-2, with a weak D call TRBD1 (6 bases). This CDR3 has 15 amino acids. Trimming took off 2 bases at V and 0 bases at J, with 11 bases between the two ends. Germline V gives CDR1 SGHNT, CDR2 YYREEE (reference sequence).

The J gene is TRBJ1-5, the V gene TRBV18, with D unresolved. Germline CDR1 and CDR2: KGHSH and LQKENI. V lost 3 bases to trimming and J lost 4 bases, with 10 bases between them. The CDR3 contains 14 residues. DNA for the CDR3: TGTGCCAGCTCACCGGAGGTGGGGAATCAGCCCCAGCATTTT. Translated, it gives CASSPEVGNQPQHF.

The chain combines TRBV6-6 with TRBJ2-7; tentative D call: TRBD1 (5 bases). The V gene lost 11 bases and the J gene lost 1 base, with 18 bases spanning the gap. Per germline, CDR1 MNHNY and CDR2 SVGAGI (reference sequence). The CDR3 contains 14 residues. The DNA for the CDR3 is TGTGCCTCAAGGGCTCGGCAGGGATCCTACGAGCAGTACTTC. Amino acids: CASRARQGSYEQYF.

The rearrangement joins TRBV5-1 to TRBJ1-2; 10 bases align to TRBD1. The CDR3 extends over 15 amino acids. Trimming cost V 3 bases and J 0 bases; bases outside gene matches: 2. Germline CDR1 reads SGHRS; CDR2 reads YFSETQ. The CDR3 DNA sequence: TGCGCCAGCAGCTCGGACAGGGGGGCTAACTATGGCTACACCTTC. Protein sequence: CASSSDRGANYGYTF.

V is TRBV7-9 and J is TRBJ2-1; 7 positions agree with TRBD1. The CDR3 consists of 18 residues. The V gene end was trimmed by 1 base and the J gene end by 8 bases; junction bases not matched to a gene: 17. Germline values: CDR1 SEHNR, CDR2 FQNEAQ (reference sequence). The CDR3 loop is CASSLVNRDSLGGDEQFF. DNA for the CDR3: TGTGCCAGCAGCTTAGTTAACCGGGACAGCCTTGGGGGAGATGAGCAGTTCTTC.

This clone has more than one count but fewer than ten. The chain employs TRBV7-2 and TRBJ2-2; 11 positions agree with TRBD1. Germline V gene lookup returns CDR1 SGHTA and CDR2 FQGNSA. J was trimmed by 8 bases and V by 0 bases; bases with no gene match: 5. The CDR3 has 16 amino acids. The CDR3 nucleotides are TGTGCCAGCAGCTTAGCGGGGACAGGGGGAAGTGGGGAGCTGTTTTTT. This encodes CASSLAGTGGSGELFF. Using reference TRBV7-2 and TRBJ2-2 for the parts outside the CDR3, the full variable domain is GAGVSQSPSNKVTEKGKDVELRCDPISGHTALYWYRQSLGQGLEFLIYFQGNSAPDKSGLPSDRFSAERTGGSVSTLTIQRTQQEDSAVYLCASSLAGTGGSGELFFGEGSRLTVL.

The sample holds one count of this clone. The chain combines TRBV6-5 with TRBJ2-3; the match to TRBD1 covers 7 bases. There are 14 residues in the CDR3. The J segment lost 2 bases and the V segment lost 6 bases, leaving 5 bases of the junction unmatched. Germline loops: CDR1 MNHEY, CDR2 SVGAGI. DNA of the CDR3: TGTGCCAGCAGGCCGACAGGGTTCACAGATACGCAGTATTTT. Translation gives CASRPTGFTDTQYF.

This clone occurred once. The V call is TRBV6-6, the J call TRBJ2-5; a possible D gene is TRBD2 (6 bases). With 4 bases removed from V and 5 bases from J, the gap between germline ends came to 17 bases. This CDR3 spans 15 amino acids. CDR1 is MNHNY and CDR2 is SVGAGI in the germline V gene (reference sequence). CDR3 DNA: TGTGCCAGCAGTTCCGCCCTGACTAGTAAGGAGACCCAGTACTTC. Its protein product is CASSSALTSKETQYF.

The chain uses TRBV5-1 and TRBJ1-2, with 9 bases that match TRBD1. This CDR3 region has 14 residues. Germline V gene lookup returns CDR1 SGHRS and CDR2 YFSETQ. Losses at the gene ends were 0 bases for V and 8 bases for J; bases not matched to a gene: 5. CDR3 nucleotides: TGCGCCAGCAGCTTGGGGACAGGGGAGCGGGGCTACACCTTC. Translating gives CASSLGTGERGYTF.

The chain has TRBV28 and TRBJ1-4; 7 bases line up with TRBD1. Unmatched junction bases numbered 10, after V lost 4 bases and J lost 2 bases. CDR3 size: 17 residues. Germline lookup yields CDR1 MDHEN and CDR2 SYDVKM. The CDR3 nucleotides are TGTGCCAGCAGTTCGACCCTACAGGGGTTCACTAATGAAAAACTGTTTTTT. Translated, it gives CASSSTLQGFTNEKLFF.

The chain is built from TRBV5-1 and TRBJ1-1; perhaps TRBD1 as D (5 bases). Germline V gene lookup returns CDR1 SGHRS and CDR2 YFSETQ. V lost 2 bases and J 0 bases, leaving 8 bases between the germline ends. The CDR3 extends over 14 amino acids. The CDR3 DNA reads as TGCGCCAGCAGCTTAGGACACATGAACACTGAAGCTTTCTTT. Translating it yields CASSLGHMNTEAFF.

V is TRBV6-5 and J is TRBJ1-3; D ambiguous. Germline V gene data show CDR1 as MNHEY and CDR2 as SVGAGI. Deletions cut 2 bases from V and 8 bases from J, with 13 bases between. This CDR3 has 14 residues. The CDR3 DNA sequence: TGTGCCAGCAGTTACGGATCCCGGGAAGACACCATATATTTT. Its translation is CASSYGSREDTIYF.

The chain uses TRBV7-9 and TRBJ2-7; 9 nucleotides align to TRBD1. V shed 5 bases, J shed 6 bases, and the junction held 8 bases outside the gene matches. Germline V gene data show CDR1 as SEHNR and CDR2 as FQNEAQ (reference sequence). The CDR3 loop spans 14 amino acids. The CDR3: CASSQPLDRGEQYF. DNA for the CDR3: TGTGCCAGCAGCCAACCCCTGGACAGGGGCGAGCAGTACTTC.

The rearrangement links TRBV7-2 to TRBJ2-5; TRBD2 matches 9 bases. In germline, CDR1 is SGHTA, CDR2 FQGNSA. V lost 5 bases, J lost 4 bases, and 11 bases stayed unmatched. The CDR3 runs to 16 residues. CDR3 nucleotides: TGTGCCAGCAGCCACCCGTTAGCGGGAGTGGGAGAGACCCAGTACTTC. Translation gives CASSHPLAGVGETQYF.